Reported below is one T cell receptor beta chain. This specimen comes from a study of blood T cell repertoires in COVID-19. Clones were read by immunoSEQ multiplex PCR, and TCRdb kept only the in-frame ones, dropping some. The sample yields a few hundred thousand clones, roughly 89% seen once. With 0 bases clipped from V and 5 bases from J, the junction kept 3 bases outside the gene matches. In germline, CDR1 is LGHDT, CDR2 YNNKEL (reference sequence). The CDR3 is 14 amino acids. This TCR derives from a man between 45 and 60 years old with acute or convalescent COVID-19. Specimen: peripheral blood. The gene calls are TRBV3-1 (or the pseudogene TRBV3-2) and TRBJ1-1; 7 bases are shared with TRBD1. In DNA form, the CDR3 reads TGTGCCAGCAGCCAAGAAGGGACAGCAACTGAAGCTTTCTTT. This encodes CASSQEGTATEAFF.